The 25 T cell receptor beta chains below come from one sample, sequenced in a study of blood T cell repertoires in COVID-19. Sequencing used immunoSEQ multiplex PCR; TCRdb keeps in-frame clones, though not all of them. The table records roughly 160,000 clones, 74% of them present only once. Sequenced material: peripheral blood. Receptors were obtained from a woman aged 80 or over with acute or convalescent COVID-19.

This clone has only one observation. This chain connects TRBV5-1 to TRBJ1-5; TRBD1 matches at 12 bases. J gave up 5 bases and V 4 bases, and 4 bases lay outside the gene matches. The CDR3 sequence is 15 residues long. Looked up from germline, CDR1 is SGHRS and CDR2 is YFSETQ. CDR3 sequence (DNA): TGCGCCAGCAGCCCGGGACAGGGGGCCCATCAGCCCCAGCATTTT. It translates to CASSPGQGAHQPQHF.

The gene calls are TRBV9 and TRBJ2-3; 8 bases map to TRBD2. The CDR3 runs 14 residues. Unmatched junction bases numbered 3, after V lost 4 bases and J lost 2 bases. From germline, CDR1 is SGDLS and CDR2 YYNGEE. The CDR3: CASSSGLATDTQYF. The CDR3, as DNA: TGTGCCAGCAGCTCCGGACTAGCCACAGATACGCAGTATTTT.

V and J are TRBV21-1 and TRBJ1-5. TRBV21-1 is flagged as a pseudogene. The CDR3 extends over 14 amino acids. CDR3 bases: TGTGCCAGCAGCAAAGGGAGGGGACGGCAGCCCCAGCATTTT. Translation: CASSKGRGRQPQHF.

This sequence joins TRBV27 and TRBJ2-7, with D maybe TRBD1 (5 bases). The CDR3 runs 14 residues. The V end was cut by 6 bases, the J end by 5 bases, with 17 bases between. Germline assignment: CDR1 MNHEY and CDR2 SMNVEV (reference sequence). Here the CDR3 reads CASSSGREVHEQYF. CDR3 nucleotide sequence: TGTGCCAGCAGCTCGGGCAGGGAAGTCCACGAGCAGTACTTC.

This clone turned up a few times. This chain connects TRBV27 to TRBJ2-2, with D perhaps TRBD1 (6 bases). Looked up from germline, CDR1 is MNHEY and CDR2 is SMNVEV (reference sequence). Trimming removed 5 bases at V and 5 bases at J, with 18 bases between. The CDR3 consists of 16 residues. Written as DNA, the CDR3 is TGTGCCAGCAGTGACGGGGACAACCCTTGGACCGGGGAGCTGTTTTTT. Amino acid sequence: CASSDGDNPWTGELFF.

The rearrangement uses TRBV7-9 and TRBJ2-5; D unresolved. The CDR3 runs 13 residues. Germline V gives CDR1 SEHNR, CDR2 FQNEAQ (reference sequence). The V end lost 1 base, the J end lost 6 bases, and 9 bases lay between the germline ends. CDR3 in amino acids: CASSLVVAQTQYF. The CDR3 DNA reads TGTGCCAGCAGCTTAGTTGTTGCGCAGACCCAGTACTTC.

This clone was seen once. The DNA of the CDR3 is TGTGCCAGCAGTTTACAGGACTCCGATACGCAGTATTTT. The encoded protein is CASSLQDSDTQYF. The rearrangement uses TRBV12-3 or TRBV12-4 and TRBJ2-3; a possible D gene is TRBD2 (5 bases). V was cut by 2 bases and J by 6 bases, with 9 bases left in between. The CDR3 loop spans 13 amino acids.

CDR3 region: CASSQDHRDSNYNEQFF. The CDR3 nucleotides read TGCGCCAGCAGCCAAGATCACCGGGACAGCAACTACAATGAGCAGTTCTTC. The rearrangement joins TRBV4-1 to TRBJ2-1, with TRBD1 matching over 7 bases. The J segment lost 3 bases and the V segment lost 0 bases, leaving 8 bases of the junction unmatched. This CDR3 is built from 17 residues. CDR1 is MGHRA, CDR2 YSYEKL, per germline.

This clone has more than one count but fewer than ten. V usage is TRBV3-1 (or the pseudogene TRBV3-2) and J usage is TRBJ2-2; 9 nucleotides match TRBD1. The germline V gene has CDR1 LGHDT and CDR2 YNNKEL (reference sequence). The CDR3 is made up of 16 amino acids. With 4 bases clipped from V and 4 bases from J, the junction kept 7 bases outside the gene matches. The chain's CDR3 is CASSRTGGAFTGELFF. The CDR3 DNA is TGTGCCAGCAGCCGTACAGGGGGCGCGTTCACCGGGGAGCTGTTTTTT.

The chain joins TRBV27 to TRBJ1-1, with a tentative D call TRBD1 (6 bases). The CDR3 spans 12 residues. The germline gives CDR1 MNHEY, CDR2 SMNVEV (reference sequence). V lost 2 bases to trimming and J lost 5 bases, with 6 bases between them. CDR3 in amino acids: CASSLQGTEAFF. CDR3 nucleotides: TGTGCCAGCAGTTTACAGGGGACTGAAGCTTTCTTT.

In its sample, this clone was seen once. The gene calls are TRBV6-5 and TRBJ2-7, with TRBD1 matching over 12 bases. V was clipped by 6 bases and J by 4 bases; unmatched bases: 7. The CDR3 sequence is 15 residues long. From germline, CDR1 is MNHEY and CDR2 SVGAGI. CDR3 protein: CASSDRDRGQYEQYF. CDR3 in DNA: TGTGCCAGCAGCGACCGGGACAGGGGGCAATACGAGCAGTACTTC.

The rearrangement links TRBV24-1 to TRBJ1-1; perhaps TRBD1 as D (6 bases). Germline CDR1 and CDR2: KGHDR and SFDVKD. The length of the CDR3 is 13 residues. Trimming removed 2 bases at V and 7 bases at J, with 10 bases between. This chain's CDR3 is CATSDSQGLEAFF. CDR3 coding DNA: TGTGCCACCAGTGATTCCCAGGGGCTTGAAGCTTTCTTT.

The chain carries TRBV19 and TRBJ2-3, with TRBD1 identical over 10 bases. V lost 3 bases, J lost 4 bases, and 4 bases stayed unmatched. Germline assignment: CDR1 LNHDA and CDR2 SQIVND (reference sequence). The CDR3 has 15 amino acids. The CDR3 DNA follows: TGTGCCAGTAGTATCGGAGGGACAGGGGCAGATACGCAGTATTTT. It is translated as CASSIGGTGADTQYF.

The V and J genes are TRBV4-1 and TRBJ1-2; perhaps TRBD1 as D (5 bases). Germline V CDR1 and CDR2: MGHRA, YSYEKL. V lost 1 base and J lost 2, with 11 bases in between. This CDR3 contains 15 residues. The CDR3 region has the DNA TGCGCCAGCAGCCAAGGGGGCAAGTTAAACTATGGCTACACCTTC. The encoded protein is CASSQGGKLNYGYTF.

The chain recombines TRBV3-1 (or the pseudogene TRBV3-2) with TRBJ1-2; the match to TRBD1 covers 8 bases. Germline-derived CDR1 and CDR2 are LGHDT and YNNKEL (reference sequence). The CDR3 has 13 amino acids. The V gene end was trimmed by 3 bases and the J gene end by 6 bases; junction bases not matched to a gene: 3. This chain's CDR3 is CASSHGQGDGYTF. CDR3 sequence (DNA): TGTGCCAGCAGCCATGGACAGGGTGATGGCTACACCTTC.

The chain couples TRBV27 to TRBJ1-3; D gene ambiguous. The germline V and J ends were trimmed by 3 bases and 0 bases, with 21 bases remaining between them. This CDR3 is 19 amino acids long. CDR1 and CDR2 (germline): MNHEY, SMNVEV (reference sequence). In DNA form, the CDR3 reads TGTGCCAGCAGTTTCGCACCCTTAGGATGGGAGACCTCTGGAAACACCATATATTTT. As protein: CASSFAPLGWETSGNTIYF.

The V and J genes are TRBV27 and TRBJ1-1, with TRBD1 matching over 7 bases. The CDR3 loop spans 14 amino acids. J lost 2 bases, V lost 8 bases, and 8 bases had no gene match. Germline V gene sequence: CDR1 MNHEY, CDR2 SMNVEV (reference sequence). The CDR3 loop is CASGRQGGNTEAFF. As DNA, the CDR3 is TGTGCCAGCGGAAGACAGGGAGGAAACACTGAAGCTTTCTTT.

The V gene is TRBV3-1 (or the pseudogene TRBV3-2), the J gene TRBJ1-1, with D maybe TRBD1 (6 bases). The CDR3 loop spans 14 amino acids. V lost 2 bases, J lost 5 bases, and 12 bases lay in between. Germline CDR1 and CDR2: LGHDT and YNNKEL (reference sequence). CDR3 sequence: CASSQLSQGTEAFF. CDR3 nucleotide sequence: TGTGCCAGCAGCCAATTAAGTCAGGGGACTGAAGCTTTCTTT.

The chain employs TRBV19 and TRBJ2-1; 7 bases map to TRBD2. V lost 3 bases to trimming and J lost 5 bases; unmatched junction nucleotides: 7. Germline V lookup: CDR1 LNHDA, CDR2 SQIVND (reference sequence). CDR3 length: 15 amino acids. CDR3 residues: CASSIGGRSNNEQFF. The CDR3 coding sequence is TGTGCCAGTAGTATTGGCGGGAGATCCAACAATGAGCAGTTCTTC.

The chain recombines TRBV6-5 with TRBJ1-2; D might be TRBD1 (6 bases). The germline CDR1 and CDR2 sequences are MNHEY and SVGAGI. V gave up 6 bases and J gave up 4 bases, with 15 bases separating them. The CDR3 is 14 amino acids. CDR3 nucleotide sequence: TGTGCCAGCAGGTTAAAACAGGGAAGCTATGGCTACACCTTC. Protein sequence: CASRLKQGSYGYTF.

The rearrangement uses TRBV20-1 and TRBJ2-1; D perhaps matches TRBD2 (6 bases). V was shortened by 6 bases and J by 9 bases, with 12 bases between the two germline ends. The CDR3 contains 11 residues. The germline V gene has CDR1 DFQATT and CDR2 SNEGSKA (reference sequence). The CDR3, as DNA: TGCAGTGCAAAAAGGACTATTGAGCAGTTCTTC. Translating gives CSAKRTIEQFF.

This clone has only a few counts. This chain uses TRBV6-2 or TRBV6-3 with TRBJ2-3; tentative D call: TRBD2 (6 bases). The V gene's germline CDR1 is MNHEY and CDR2 SVGEGT. Trimming removed 2 bases from V and 3 bases from J, with 6 bases in between. The CDR3 consists of 13 residues. The CDR3 region has the DNA TGTGCCAGCAGTTACCGGGAGACAGATACGCAGTATTTT. This gives the protein CASSYRETDTQYF.

This rearrangement joins TRBV5-8 to TRBJ2-7; D call uncertain. From germline, CDR1 is SGHTS and CDR2 YDEGEE. The CDR3 consists of 13 residues. V lost 2 bases and J lost 2, with 8 bases in between. Here the CDR3 DNA reads TGTGCCAGCAGCTTACCCAGGACCTACGAGCAGTACTTC. Its protein product is CASSLPRTYEQYF.

The genes are TRBV5-5 and TRBJ1-4; D is unresolved. The CDR3 runs 14 residues. V lost 0 bases to trimming and J lost 8 bases, with 11 bases between them. CDR1 is SGHKS, CDR2 YYEKEE, per germline (reference sequence). CDR3 nucleotide sequence: TGTGCCAGCAGCTTGGGATCCGGGAACGAAAAACTGTTTTTT. Its protein product is CASSLGSGNEKLFF.

This clone appeared many times. J is TRBJ2-7 and V is TRBV4-2; 11 nucleotides line up with TRBD1. The CDR3 length is 17 residues. V shed 4 bases, J shed 2 bases, and the junction held 10 bases outside the gene matches. In germline, CDR1 is LGHNA, CDR2 YNFKEQ. The CDR3 protein is CASSRESPGQGAYEQYF. The CDR3 DNA is TGTGCCAGCAGCCGGGAGTCACCGGGACAGGGGGCCTACGAGCAGTACTTC.